These 14 T cell receptor beta chains were all obtained from the same sample, sequenced in a study of blood T cells in healthy people across ages. The authors ran a second PCR of roughly 6 to 12 cycles using a sample-barcoded 5' primer and a J-beta primer mix. TCRdb reprocessed the 5' RACE reads with MiXCR, giving one entry per CDR3 protein. The table includes about 570,000 distinct CDR3 sequences, 25% to 30% detected once. Sequencing was done on a sample of blood. These receptors were taken from a woman aged 70-85 years in good health.

The chain recombines TRBV3-1 with TRBJ2-1; D gene ambiguous. The V gene lost 8 bases and the J gene lost 6 bases, with 14 bases spanning the gap. The germline CDR1 and CDR2 sequences are LGHDT and YNNKEL (reference sequence). The CDR3 covers 13 residues. The CDR3 sequence is CASLDPSGNEQFF. DNA for the CDR3: TGTGCCAGCCTGGATCCCTCGGGCAATGAGCAGTTCTTC.

The J gene is TRBJ2-5, the V gene TRBV20-1; 7 bases line up with TRBD1. The CDR3 sequence is 11 residues long. Germline CDR1 reads DFQATT; CDR2 reads SNEGSKA (reference sequence). V shed 5 bases and J 5 bases; nucleotides not matched to a gene: 2. CDR3 residues: CSASTGETQYF. DNA of the CDR3: TGCAGTGCTTCGACAGGGGAGACCCAGTACTTC.

The chain recombines TRBV29-1 with TRBJ2-5, with 8 bases identical to TRBD1. V shed 2 bases, J shed 7 bases, and the junction held 3 bases outside the gene matches. The germline V gene encodes CDR1 SQVTM and CDR2 ANQGSEA. The CDR3 extends over 12 amino acids. The CDR3 loop reads CSVERTGRTQYF. DNA for the CDR3: TGCAGCGTTGAAAGGACAGGGAGGACCCAGTACTTC.

The chain is built from TRBV4-2 and TRBJ2-1; 13 bases agree with TRBD2. The junction had 3 bases not matched to a gene; V was cut back by 1 base and J by 0 bases. Germline loops: CDR1 LGHNA, CDR2 YNFKEQ. This CDR3 region has 18 residues. The CDR3 coding sequence is TGTGCCAGCAGCCAAGGGGGACTAGCGGGGTCCTCCTACAATGAGCAGTTCTTC. It yields the protein CASSQGGLAGSSYNEQFF.

This clonotype has only a few counts. Relative to the germline gene, one junction end is altered; a read error may explain this. This chain joins TRBV4-1 and TRBJ1-1, with D maybe TRBD1 (5 bases). CDR1 is MGHRA and CDR2 is YSYEKL in the germline V gene. CDR3 length equals 18 residues. The CDR3 coding sequence is TGCGCCAGCGGCCAAGAAAGTATCTGGGGCTCTGCGAACACTGAAGCTTTCTTT. Translation gives CASGQESIWGSANTEAFF.

The chain uses TRBV28 and TRBJ2-7; D is possibly TRBD1 (6 bases). Per the germline V gene, CDR1 is MDHEN and CDR2 is SYDVKM. V was pared by 7 bases and J by 3 bases, with 13 bases between. The CDR3 runs 13 residues. CDR3 nucleotides: TGTGCCAGCACCACCGGACAGAGCTACGAGCAGTACTTC. The encoded protein is CASTTGQSYEQYF.

The chain has TRBV5-1 and TRBJ1-2; D unclear. The CDR3 runs to 13 residues. Germline V gene sequence: CDR1 SGHRS, CDR2 YFSETQ. V gave up 3 bases and J gave up 8 bases, with 14 bases separating them. In DNA, the CDR3 is TGCGCCAGCAGCTCGTACGGAGAAAACGGCTACACCTTC. Encoded protein: CASSSYGENGYTF.

This clonotype was counted a few times. V and J are TRBV3-1 and TRBJ2-5; no clear D. The J call may not be correct, given that the DNA end is closer to TRBJ2-7. Looked up from germline, CDR1 is LGHDT and CDR2 is YNNKEL (reference sequence). The CDR3 runs to 16 residues. CDR3 residues: CASSQGFGPNIYEQYF. The CDR3 nucleotides are TGTGCCAGCAGCCAGGGGTTTGGCCCTAACATTTACGAGCAGTACTTC.

A few counts support this clonotype. The chain has TRBV12-3 or TRBV12-4 and TRBJ2-7, with 11 bases matching TRBD2. This CDR3 contains 17 residues. The trim removed 0 bases at V and 2 bases at J, leaving 6 bases unmatched. The DNA for the CDR3 is TGTGCCAGCAGTTTAGCCGCTACTAGCGGGGGCCCCTACGAGCAGTACTTC. Translated: CASSLAATSGGPYEQYF.

The chain combines TRBV29-1 with TRBJ2-3, with D perhaps given as TRBD1 or TRBD2 (5 bases each). Germline CDR1 and CDR2: SQVTM and ANQGSEA. The CDR3 has 14 residues. Trimming removed 6 bases from V and 6 bases from J, with 19 bases in between. DNA for the CDR3: TGCAGCGTCGGTGGGGACCCAGGGTCGGATACGCAGTATTTT. Its protein is CSVGGDPGSDTQYF.

CDR3 coding DNA: TGCAGTGCTAGAGTCGGGGGTCACCAAGAGACCCAGTACTTC. Translation gives CSARVGGHQETQYF. The chain joins TRBV20-1 to TRBJ2-5; perhaps TRBD2 as D (6 bases). Per germline, CDR1 DFQATT and CDR2 SNEGSKA (reference sequence). The CDR3 sequence is 14 residues long. V was shortened by 1 base and J by 0 bases, with 9 bases between the two germline ends.

This clonotype was counted a few times. The gene calls are TRBV6-5 and TRBJ1-3; 8 bases align to TRBD1. The CDR3 consists of 14 residues. Germline V CDR1 and CDR2: MNHEY, SVGAGI. Trimming took 5 bases from V and 2 from J; bases not matched to a gene: 2. CDR3 amino acids: CASSPGGTGNTIYF. The CDR3 coding sequence is TGTGCCAGCAGTCCAGGGGGCACTGGAAACACCATATATTTT.

V and J are TRBV7-9 and TRBJ2-5; D possibly corresponds to TRBD2 (6 bases). The J call may not be correct, given that the DNA end is closer to TRBJ2-1. The CDR3 covers 15 residues. Per germline, CDR1 SEHNR and CDR2 FQNEAQ (reference sequence). The CDR3 DNA reads as TGTGCCAGCAGCCCCTGGGGGGTAGCCGCGGGTGAGCAGTTCTTC. Protein: CASSPWGVAAGEQFF.

In its sample, this clonotype was seen a few times. This chain connects TRBV6-6 to TRBJ1-2; D ambiguous. V lost 4 bases, J lost 4 bases, and 13 bases lay in between. Per the germline V gene, CDR1 is MNHNY and CDR2 is SVGAGI (reference sequence). The CDR3 consists of 14 residues. This CDR3 reads CASSSEPGSYGYTF. CDR3 DNA sequence: TGTGCCAGCAGTTCGGAACCCGGGAGCTATGGCTACACCTTC.